This paragraph reports one T cell receptor (beta chain). This specimen comes from a study of human T cells and chemical hapten exposure. TCRdb recomputed calls from the RACE reads with MiXCR, one row per CDR3 protein. The sample includes just over 80,000 distinct CDR3 sequences, about 11% seen only once; the top ten take around 4.5%. Sample time point: patch test 1, 2 weeks after DPC sensitization. Sample treatment: therapeutic diphenylcyclopropenone sensitization with weekly scalp DPC. Blood was drawn before each patch test was applied. The TCR sequence derives from a woman aged 50 to 65 with alopecia areata. Some clones in this sample may be carry-over from other donors' samples. This material consisted of whole blood, taken in connection with sensitization to the hapten diphenylcyclopropenone (DPC).

CDR3 DNA: TGTGCCAGCAGCACACTCCGGACCTACGAGCAGTACTTC. Translated: CASSTLRTYEQYF. The J gene is TRBJ2-7, the V gene TRBV7-8; no reliable D call. The CDR3 is made up of 13 amino acids. V dropped 5 bases and J dropped 2 bases, with 10 bases sitting between them. CDR1 is SGHVS and CDR2 is FQNEAQ in the germline V gene.